These T cell receptor beta chains were read from a single sample in a study of T cells after yellow fever vaccination. TCRdb fed the 5' RACE reads into MiXCR, producing one record per CDR3 protein. The sample has around 600,000 distinct CDR3 sequences; roughly an eighth are singletons. Sequenced material: PBMCs, taken on the day of the yellow fever booster vaccination. These receptors came from a man aged 25-40 years who received the YFV17D yellow fever vaccine. CDR3s include the opening cysteine and the closing phenylalanine or tryptophan. The order of the fields is clone size, V gene, J gene, D gene, CDR3 protein, CDR3 DNA. A D gene is named only where the DNA matches it firmly. The size field is filled for only some rows; it gives once, few, many or a size class.

.,TRBV6-5,TRBJ1-6,.,CASRIRAFYNSPLHF,TGTGCCAGCAGGATCCGGGCCTTTTATAATTCACCCCTCCACTTT
.,TRBV19,TRBJ2-1,.,CATGGTLDNEQFF,TGTGCCACCGGCGGGACCCTCGATAATGAGCAGTTCTTC
few,TRBV27,TRBJ1-2,.,CASRTSDKPNYGYTF,TGTGCCAGCAGGACTTCGGACAAGCCTAACTATGGCTACACCTTC
few,TRBV29-1,TRBJ1-1,.,CSVISNTEAFF,TGCAGCGTCATTTCGAACACTGAAGCTTTCTTT
.,TRBV5-1,TRBJ2-7,TRBD1,CASSWTGGFDEQYF,TGCGCCAGCAGCTGGACAGGGGGCTTCGACGAGCAGTACTTC
.,TRBV11-2,TRBJ2-3,TRBD2,CASSHISSAGGVADTQYF,TGTGCCAGCAGCCACATCTCCTCGGCGGGAGGGGTGGCAGATACGCAGTATTTT
many,TRBV4-3,TRBJ2-7,.,CASSLRDGPYEQYF,TGCGCCAGCAGCCTAAGGGACGGCCCCTACGAGCAGTACTTC
.,TRBV20-1,TRBJ1-1,.,CSPVRGTLQAFF,TGCAGTCCCGTTAGGGGTACGCTCCAAGCTTTCTTT
few,TRBV15,TRBJ2-5,.,CATSRRGQTQETQYF,TGTGCCACCAGCAGGAGGGGTCAGACCCAAGAGACCCAGTACTTC
few,TRBV12-3/TRBV12-4,TRBJ2-2,.,CASSRRGNGELFF,TGTGCCAGCAGTCGGAGGGGGAACGGGGAGCTGTTTTTT
few,TRBV11-2,TRBJ2-7,.,CASSLDNRVYEQYF,TGTGCCAGCAGCTTGGACAACAGGGTCTACGAGCAGTACTTC
many,TRBV7-2,TRBJ2-3,.,CASSYSFDDTQYF,TGTGCCAGCAGCTACAGCTTTGACGACACGCAGTATTTT
few,TRBV5-1,TRBJ2-7,TRBD2,CASSGTSGSYYEQYF,TGCGCCAGCAGCGGAACTAGCGGGAGTTACTACGAGCAGTACTTC
few,TRBV7-9,TRBJ1-5,.,CASSRDGDQPQHF,TGTGCCAGCAGTCGGGACGGCGATCAGCCCCAGCATTTT
.,TRBV24-1,TRBJ2-1,.,CATSDFLSGLRNEQFF,TGTGCCACCAGTGATTTTTTGAGTGGTCTGCGCAATGAGCAGTTCTTC
once,TRBV21-1,TRBJ2-1,.,CASMLGASYNEQFF,TGTGCCAGCATGCTGGGGGCCTCCTACAATGAGCAGTTCTTC
.,TRBV29-1,TRBJ2-3,TRBD2,CSVEDILAGGDTDTQYF,TGCAGCGTTGAAGACATATTAGCGGGAGGCGACACAGATACGCAGTATTTT
.,TRBV5-1,TRBJ2-7,.,CASSLVYGYEQYF,TGCGCCAGCAGCTTGGTTTACGGGTACGAGCAGTACTTC
many,TRBV28,TRBJ2-1,.,CASSLRVMEQFF,TGTGCCAGCAGTTTACGGGTAATGGAGCAGTTCTTC
few,TRBV20-1,TRBJ2-5,.,CSYPGGGETQYF,TGCAGTTACCCGGGGGGCGGAGAGACCCAGTACTTC
many,TRBV4-3,TRBJ1-2,.,CASSQEGGPYGYTF,TGCGCCAGCAGCCAAGAAGGGGGACCCTATGGCTACACCTTC
.,TRBV7-2,TRBJ2-7,TRBD2,CASSFDSAGNYEQYF,TGTGCCAGCAGCTTCGACTCAGCGGGAAACTACGAGCAGTACTTC
few,TRBV27,TRBJ1-5,.,CASSPRHGSRGSNQPQHF,TGTGCCAGCAGTCCCAGACACGGCTCGAGGGGTAGCAATCAGCCCCAGCATTTT
many,TRBV5-8,TRBJ2-2,TRBD2,CASSFASGAQNTGELFF,TGTGCCAGCAGCTTCGCTAGCGGGGCCCAGAACACCGGGGAGCTGTTTTTT
.,TRBV2,TRBJ1-4,TRBD1,CASRKGATNEKLFF,TGTGCCAGCAGAAAGGGGGCCACTAATGAAAAACTGTTTTTT
.,TRBV28,TRBJ2-7,TRBD1,CASSSQGAKDEQYF,TGTGCCAGCAGTTCACAGGGGGCCAAGGACGAGCAGTACTTC
.,TRBV12-3/TRBV12-4,TRBJ2-5,.,CASSLAGGKKLETQYF,TGTGCCAGCAGTTTAGCGGGGGGCAAGAAATTAGAGACCCAGTACTTC
few,TRBV20-1,TRBJ1-5,TRBD1,CSATDRRGNQPQHF,TGCAGTGCTACGGACAGGAGGGGCAATCAGCCCCAGCATTTT
.,TRBV7-2,TRBJ2-3,.,CASSLVITSLMDTQYF,TGTGCCAGCAGCTTAGTTATCACTTCCCTGATGGATACGCAGTATTTT
.,TRBV7-8,TRBJ2-1,TRBD2,CASSSVRTSGGNEQFF,TGTGCCAGCAGCTCCGTCCGGACCAGCGGGGGGAATGAGCAGTTCTTC
.,TRBV10-3,TRBJ2-1,.,CAISETGSSYNEQFF,TGTGCCATCAGTGAAACGGGGAGCTCCTACAATGAGCAGTTCTTC
few,TRBV7-7,TRBJ2-3,.,CASSLDYRDTQYF,TGTGCCAGCAGCTTAGACTACAGAGATACGCAGTATTTT
.,TRBV10-2,TRBJ2-4,.,CASSESVGGGKNIQYF,TGCGCCAGCAGTGAGTCGGTGGGCGGTGGAAAAAACATTCAGTACTTC
.,TRBV25-1,TRBJ2-1,.,CASSEYGTGNEQFF,TGTGCCAGCAGTGAATATGGGACGGGCAATGAGCAGTTCTTC
few,TRBV5-6,TRBJ2-1,TRBD2,CASSATSGRMGYNEQFF,TGTGCCAGCAGCGCAACTAGCGGGAGGATGGGCTACAATGAGCAGTTCTTC
few,TRBV5-8,TRBJ2-1,.,CASSLDLAMNNEQFF,TGTGCCAGCAGCTTGGATCTAGCGATGAACAATGAGCAGTTCTTC
.,TRBV9,TRBJ1-1,.,CASSVVSGKNTEAFF,TGTGCCAGCAGCGTAGTAAGTGGGAAGAACACTGAAGCTTTCTTT
few,TRBV29-1,TRBJ2-2,TRBD2,CSVVLAGENTGELFF,TGCAGCGTCGTCCTAGCGGGAGAGAACACCGGGGAGCTGTTTTTT
few,TRBV20-1,TRBJ2-1,.,CSARGPPAVRTNEQFF,TGCAGTGCTAGAGGCCCCCCGGCAGTCCGGACTAATGAGCAGTTCTTC
many,TRBV7-2,TRBJ2-7,TRBD2,CASSLVPAGYYEQYF,TGTGCCAGCAGCTTAGTGCCAGCGGGATACTACGAGCAGTACTTC
many,TRBV9,TRBJ1-1,.,CASSVGTVGFEAFF,TGTGCCAGCAGCGTAGGGACAGTCGGTTTTGAAGCTTTCTTT
.,TRBV19,TRBJ2-1,TRBD2,CASSLTGLAISSPRGNEQFF,TGTGCCAGTAGTCTTACGGGACTAGCGATATCGTCCCCAAGGGGTAATGAGCAGTTCTTC
few,TRBV20-1,TRBJ2-1,.,CCARGLGYELYNEQFF,TGCTGTGCTAGAGGGTTGGGCTACGAACTATACAATGAGCAGTTCTTC
.,TRBV7-2,TRBJ2-5,TRBD1,CASSPTGAKETQYF,TGTGCCAGCAGCCCAACAGGGGCTAAAGAGACCCAGTACTTC
.,TRBV28,TRBJ2-4,TRBD1,CASSPQDRRNIQYF,TGTGCCAGCAGTCCCCAGGACAGGCGGAACATTCAGTACTTC
.,TRBV4-3,TRBJ2-3,TRBD1,CASSLVNFAGQGTDTQYF,TGCGCCAGCAGCCTCGTGAACTTCGCGGGACAGGGTACAGATACGCAGTATTTT
.,TRBV25-1,TRBJ1-4,.,CASSETGIHEKLFF,TGTGCCAGCAGTGAAACAGGGATCCATGAAAAACTGTTTTTT
few,TRBV10-3,TRBJ2-4,.,CAAAAVGLNIQYF,TGTGCCGCGGCGGCGGTAGGCTTAAACATTCAGTACTTC
few,TRBV20-1,TRBJ2-7,TRBD1,CSARDRGWDEQYF,TGCAGTGCCCGGGACAGGGGTTGGGACGAGCAGTACTTC
.,TRBV5-1,TRBJ2-1,.,CATGQFNEQFF,TGCGCCACAGGACAATTCAATGAGCAGTTCTTC
few,TRBV10-3,TRBJ2-3,TRBD1,CAISEQGTGGRTDTQYF,TGTGCCATCAGTGAGCAGGGGACAGGGGGCCGGACAGATACGCAGTATTTT
few,TRBV4-3,TRBJ2-2,TRBD2,CASSLTSGHTGELFF,TGCGCCAGCAGCCTTACTAGCGGCCACACCGGGGAGCTGTTTTTT
.,TRBV5-1,TRBJ2-1,.,CASSSEWVLNEQFF,TGCGCCAGCAGCTCAGAGTGGGTTTTAAATGAGCAGTTCTTC